One sample yielded the 27 T cell receptor beta chains listed below, sequenced in a study of shared clonotypes between healthy human individuals. Data came from immunoSEQ multiplex PCR; TCRdb stores just in-frame clones and leaves some out. The sample consists of about 680,000 clones, about two thirds of them appearing once. The sequenced material came from memory CD4+ T cells sorted from blood. The subset: CD45RA-negative fraction. The source of these receptors is a woman aged 25 to 45 in good health.

The chain joins TRBV5-6 to TRBJ2-3, with D possibly matching TRBD1 (5 bases). Trimming left V 3 bases short and J 4 bases short, with 18 bases between. The CDR3 contains 16 residues. Per germline, CDR1 SGHDT and CDR2 YYEEEE. The CDR3 bases are TGTGCCAGCAGCTCCTGGGGCGCGATTTGGGCAGATACGCAGTATTTT. It specifies CASSSWGAIWADTQYF.

A single count supports this clone. The chain recombines TRBV18 with TRBJ2-7; D not certain. Germline CDR1 KGHSH, CDR2 LQKENI. CDR3 size: 15 residues. Trimming removed 6 bases at V and 2 bases at J, with 17 bases between. The CDR3 sequence: CASSAPGLEAYEQYF. The DNA for the CDR3 is TGTGCCAGCTCCGCCCCCGGGCTAGAGGCCTACGAGCAGTACTTC.

CDR3 in amino acids: CASSLGFQETQYF. The CDR3 nucleotides read TGTGCCAGCAGCCTAGGGTTCCAGGAGACCCAGTACTTC. The V call is TRBV7-7, the J call TRBJ2-5; D gene unclear. This CDR3 comprises 13 residues. Germline V gene sequence: CDR1 SSHAT, CDR2 FNYEAQ (reference sequence). Trimming took off 5 bases at V and 5 bases at J, with 12 bases between the two ends.

CDR3 loop: CAISEQDRKGYEQYF. CDR3 DNA: TGTGCCATCAGTGAACAGGACAGGAAAGGTTACGAGCAGTACTTC. V is TRBV10-3 and J is TRBJ2-7; TRBD1 matches at 7 bases. The CDR3 is made up of 15 amino acids. With 3 bases clipped from V and 4 bases from J, the junction kept 9 bases outside the gene matches. CDR1 and CDR2 from the germline V gene are ENHRY and SYGVKD.

The V and J genes are TRBV28 and TRBJ2-6; TRBD1 aligns across 7 bases. With 4 bases clipped from V and 9 bases from J, the junction kept 3 bases outside the gene matches. The CDR3 contains 13 residues. In germline, CDR1 is MDHEN, CDR2 SYDVKM. CDR3 amino acids: CASSSGQLNVLTF. CDR3 bases: TGTGCCAGCAGTTCGGGACAGCTCAACGTCCTGACTTTC.

This sequence joins TRBV2 and TRBJ2-3; 9 nucleotides align to TRBD1. The ends lost 6 bases at V and 4 bases at J; junction bases unmatched: 8. The CDR3 runs to 15 residues. Germline V gene lookup returns CDR1 SNHLY and CDR2 FYNNEI. The CDR3 bases are TGTGCCAGCAGGGGGGACAGGGAGGGGTCAGATACGCAGTATTTT. Its protein product is CASRGDREGSDTQYF.

This chain links TRBV5-1 with TRBJ2-3; 8 bases match TRBD1. The ends lost 4 bases at V and 3 bases at J; junction bases unmatched: 7. CDR3 size: 15 residues. Germline CDR1 and CDR2: SGHRS and YFSETQ. CDR3 DNA sequence: TGCGCCAGCAGCCCGCCAGGGGGCAAGACAGATACGCAGTATTTT. It translates to CASSPPGGKTDTQYF.

The chain recombines TRBV11-2 with TRBJ2-1, with a possible D match to TRBD2 (6 bases). The V gene's germline CDR1 is SGHAT and CDR2 FQNNGV. V lost 1 base and J lost 4, with 11 bases in between. The CDR3 contains 15 residues. CDR3 bases: TGTGCCAGCAGCTTAGGGCGGGAATCTTACAATGAGCAGTTCTTC. As protein: CASSLGRESYNEQFF.

V usage is TRBV5-1 and J usage is TRBJ2-5; TRBD1 aligns across 8 bases. Germline CDR1 is SGHRS and CDR2 is YFSETQ. This CDR3 contains 15 residues. Trimming at V came to 4 bases and at J to 5 bases, leaving 10 bases not matched to a gene. The CDR3 reads CASSPRDRRSETQYF. The CDR3 nucleotides are TGCGCCAGCAGCCCGAGGGACAGGAGGTCGGAGACCCAGTACTTC.

The chain is built from TRBV27 and TRBJ2-5; 8 bases are a match to TRBD2. Germline V gives CDR1 MNHEY, CDR2 SMNVEV (reference sequence). The V gene end was trimmed by 5 bases and the J gene end by 5 bases; junction bases not matched to a gene: 4. This CDR3 contains 13 residues. The CDR3 coding sequence is TGTGCCAGCAGTGGGACTAGGATTGAGACCCAGTACTTC. The encoded protein is CASSGTRIETQYF.

This chain uses TRBV6-5 with TRBJ1-1; D not resolved. V lost 6 bases and J 8 bases, leaving 13 bases between the germline ends. CDR1 is MNHEY, CDR2 SVGAGI, per germline. The CDR3 is 12 residues long. The CDR3 DNA sequence: TGTGCCAGCAGCAAAGGGCCGGGGGAAGCTTTCTTT. It yields the protein CASSKGPGEAFF.

V is TRBV6-5 and J is TRBJ1-1, with 8 bases aligning to TRBD1. The CDR3 runs 14 residues. Trimming removed 6 bases from V and 5 bases from J; junction bases left unmatched: 8. CDR1 MNHEY and CDR2 SVGAGI come from the germline V gene. Written as DNA, the CDR3 is TGTGCCAGCAGACGCCAACAGGGGGATACTGAAGCTTTCTTT. This translates into CASRRQQGDTEAFF.

The chain is built from TRBV27 and TRBJ1-2; D is ambiguous. Germline values: CDR1 MNHEY, CDR2 SMNVEV (reference sequence). V lost 4 bases, J lost 8 bases, and 11 bases lay in between. The CDR3 length is 12 residues. In DNA form, the CDR3 reads TGTGCCAGCAGTTCCCCCATGGGAGGCTACACCTTC. This sequence encodes CASSSPMGGYTF.

The rearrangement links TRBV7-2 to TRBJ1-1, with TRBD1 as a possible D gene (5 bases). The CDR3 runs 15 residues. CDR1 and CDR2 from the germline V gene are SGHTA and FQGNSA. Trimming left V 2 bases short and J 4 bases short, with 14 bases between. The CDR3 nucleotides are TGTGCCAGCAGCTTATGGGGCAGGGACGGCACTGAAGCTTTCTTT. Its protein is CASSLWGRDGTEAFF.

The genes are TRBV7-6 and TRBJ2-2; D unresolved. This CDR3 has 15 residues. The germline V and J ends were trimmed by 0 bases and 5 bases, with 10 bases remaining between them. Germline assignment: CDR1 SGHVS and CDR2 FNYEAQ. CDR3 sequence: CASSLASAATGELFF. The CDR3 nucleotides read TGTGCCAGCAGCTTAGCTTCCGCAGCTACCGGGGAGCTGTTTTTT.

The chain has TRBV28 and TRBJ1-2, with D perhaps TRBD1 (6 bases). Trimming shortened V by 2 bases and J by 0 bases, and 10 bases separated the two germline ends. The CDR3 is 15 residues long. CDR1 is MDHEN and CDR2 is SYDVKM in the germline V gene. The CDR3 coding sequence is TGTGCCAGCAGTTTAGCCGGGGGGCCTAACTATGGCTACACCTTC. Translating gives CASSLAGGPNYGYTF.

The V gene is TRBV28, the J gene TRBJ2-1, with D unclear. This CDR3 region has 11 residues. Trimming removed 6 bases at V and 8 bases at J, with 8 bases between. Germline loops: CDR1 MDHEN, CDR2 SYDVKM. In DNA form, the CDR3 reads TGTGCCAGCAGCATGACACATGAGCAGTTCTTC. Protein sequence: CASSMTHEQFF. Complete variable domain (other parts from reference TRBV28 and TRBJ2-1): DVKVTQSSRYLVKRTGEKVFLECVQDMDHENMFWYRQDPGLGLRLIYFSYDVKMKEKGDIPEGYSVSREKKERFSLILESASTNQTSMYLCASSMTHEQFFGPGTRLTVL.

This clone was observed a few times. The chain has TRBV5-4 and TRBJ2-7; tentatively, D is TRBD2 (5 bases). The CDR3 contains 14 residues. V was trimmed by 4 bases and J by 2 bases, leaving 13 bases between them. Germline V gives CDR1 SGHNT, CDR2 YYREEE (reference sequence). CDR3 DNA: TGTGCCAGCAGCCCCTTGCCGGGGACCTACGAGCAGTACTTC. It is translated as CASSPLPGTYEQYF.

The chain carries TRBV18 and TRBJ1-5; D is unclear. CDR1 and CDR2 (germline): KGHSH, LQKENI. This CDR3 contains 13 residues. V lost 4 bases, J lost 3 bases, and 7 bases lay in between. Written as DNA, the CDR3 is TGTGCCAGCTCACAGGGAGTCAATCAGCCCCAGCATTTT. It specifies CASSQGVNQPQHF.

The chain uses TRBV11-2 and TRBJ2-7; 13 bases fit TRBD2. The CDR3 totals 15 residues. CDR1 is SGHAT and CDR2 is FQNNGV in the germline V gene. V trimming: 5 bases; J trimming: 4 bases; junction bases outside the gene matches: 5. Here the CDR3 reads CASSTGLAGRYEQYF. DNA of the CDR3: TGTGCCAGCAGCACGGGACTAGCGGGAAGGTACGAGCAGTACTTC.

This clone has a handful of counts. The J gene is TRBJ2-1, the V gene TRBV9; 11 bases are a match to TRBD2. Germline CDR1 reads SGDLS; CDR2 reads YYNGEE. The CDR3 totals 17 residues. V shed 0 bases and J 1 base; nucleotides not matched to a gene: 3. CDR3 amino acids: CASSVGPSGRSYNEQFF. The CDR3 DNA reads TGTGCCAGCAGCGTAGGGCCTAGCGGGAGGTCCTACAATGAGCAGTTCTTC.

The chain recombines TRBV29-1 with TRBJ2-5; the D is unclear. V was pared by 0 bases and J by 3 bases, with 8 bases between. The V gene's germline CDR1 is SQVTM and CDR2 ANQGSEA. This CDR3 region has 13 residues. CDR3 nucleotides: TGCAGCGTTGAAGAACAGCTGAAAGAGACCCAGTACTTC. Translating gives CSVEEQLKETQYF.

The chain couples TRBV5-1 to TRBJ1-4; D unclear. Germline V gives CDR1 SGHRS, CDR2 YFSETQ. Trimming removed 0 bases at V and 5 bases at J, with 17 bases between. The CDR3 loop spans 17 amino acids. The CDR3 is CASSLVGARGENEKLFF. CDR3 sequence (DNA): TGCGCCAGCAGCTTGGTGGGAGCGCGGGGAGAGAATGAAAAACTGTTTTTT.

The rearrangement links TRBV30 to TRBJ2-7, with 9 bases lining up with TRBD1. V gave up 2 bases and J gave up 6 bases; unmatched junction bases: 11. The CDR3 covers 15 residues. Germline CDR1 GTSNPN, CDR2 SVGIG (reference sequence). CDR3 nucleotide sequence: TGTGCCTGGAGTCGCAACCCGGGACAGGGTTCCGAGCAGTACTTC. This sequence encodes CAWSRNPGQGSEQYF.

Note on this clone: A much larger clone lies one base from this, so it may be a read error. For the CDR3, the DNA is TGCGCCAGCAGCTCTAACACAGATACGCAGTATTTT. Protein sequence: CASSSNTDTQYF. The rearrangement links TRBV5-1 to TRBJ2-3, with D hard to call. The V end was cut by 3 bases, the J end by 2 bases, with 4 bases between. CDR3 length: 12 amino acids. Germline V gene lookup returns CDR1 SGHRS and CDR2 YFSETQ.

The CDR3 DNA follows: TGTGCCAGCAGCTTAACTGGCCCCACCGAACAGGGCGGCTACACCTTC. This gives the protein CASSLTGPTEQGGYTF. The V gene is TRBV7-3, the J gene TRBJ1-2; D possibly corresponds to TRBD1 (6 bases). V lost 0 bases, J lost 8 bases, and 19 bases lay in between. Germline-derived CDR1 and CDR2 are SGHTA and FQGTGA. The CDR3 is 16 residues long.

V is TRBV5-1 and J is TRBJ2-7; possibly TRBD2 for D (6 bases). V was clipped by 4 bases and J by 0 bases, with 14 bases between them. CDR1 is SGHRS and CDR2 is YFSETQ in the germline V gene. The length of the CDR3 is 15 residues. This CDR3 reads CASSHFRGGSYEQYF. As DNA, the CDR3 is TGCGCCAGCAGCCACTTCCGGGGAGGCTCCTACGAGCAGTACTTC.